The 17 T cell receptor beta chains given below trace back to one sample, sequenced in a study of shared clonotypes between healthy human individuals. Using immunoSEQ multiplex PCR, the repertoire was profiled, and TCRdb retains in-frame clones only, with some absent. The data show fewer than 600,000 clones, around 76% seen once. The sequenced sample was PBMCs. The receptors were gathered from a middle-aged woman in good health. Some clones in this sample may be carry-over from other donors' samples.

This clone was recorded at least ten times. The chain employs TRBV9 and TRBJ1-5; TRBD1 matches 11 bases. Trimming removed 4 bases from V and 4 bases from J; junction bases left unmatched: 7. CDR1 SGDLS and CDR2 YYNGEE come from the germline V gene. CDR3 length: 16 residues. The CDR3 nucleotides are TGTGCCAGCAGCCCCGGACAGGGGGCTTTAAATCAGCCCCAGCATTTT. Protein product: CASSPGQGALNQPQHF.

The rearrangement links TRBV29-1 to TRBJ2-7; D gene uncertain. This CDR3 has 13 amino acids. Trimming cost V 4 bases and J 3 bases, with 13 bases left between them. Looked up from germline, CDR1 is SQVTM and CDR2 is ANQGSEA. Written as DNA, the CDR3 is TGCAGCGTTGCTATGCGTTTGGGCTACGAGCAGTACTTC. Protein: CSVAMRLGYEQYF.

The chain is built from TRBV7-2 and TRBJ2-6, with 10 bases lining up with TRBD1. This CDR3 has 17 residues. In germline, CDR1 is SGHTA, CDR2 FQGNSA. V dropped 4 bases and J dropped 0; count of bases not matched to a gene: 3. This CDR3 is CASSSRDRGSGANVLTF. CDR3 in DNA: TGTGCCAGCAGCTCCCGGGACAGGGGCTCTGGGGCCAACGTCCTGACTTTC. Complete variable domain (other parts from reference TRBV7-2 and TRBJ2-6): GAGVSQSPSNKVTEKGKDVELRCDPISGHTALYWYRQSLGQGLEFLIYFQGNSAPDKSGLPSDRFSAERTGGSVSTLTIQRTQQEDSAVYLCASSSRDRGSGANVLTFGAGSRLTVL.

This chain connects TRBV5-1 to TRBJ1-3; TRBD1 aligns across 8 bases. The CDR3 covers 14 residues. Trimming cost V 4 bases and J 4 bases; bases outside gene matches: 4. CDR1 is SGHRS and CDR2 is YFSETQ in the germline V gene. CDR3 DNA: TGCGCCAGCAGCGCCAGGGGGCCCGGAAACACCATATATTTT. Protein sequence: CASSARGPGNTIYF.

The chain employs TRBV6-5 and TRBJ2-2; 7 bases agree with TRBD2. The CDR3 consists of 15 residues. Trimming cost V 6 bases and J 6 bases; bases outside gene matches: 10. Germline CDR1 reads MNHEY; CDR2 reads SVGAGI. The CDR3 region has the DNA TGTGCCAGCAGCCCCCCCAGGAGCGGGGCCGGGGAGCTGTTTTTT. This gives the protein CASSPPRSGAGELFF.

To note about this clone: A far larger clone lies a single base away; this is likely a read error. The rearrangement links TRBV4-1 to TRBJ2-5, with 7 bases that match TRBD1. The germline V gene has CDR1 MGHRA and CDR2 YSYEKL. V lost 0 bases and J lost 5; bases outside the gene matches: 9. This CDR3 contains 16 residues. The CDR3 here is CASSQEGIGGAETQYF. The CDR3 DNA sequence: TGCGCCAGCAGCCAAGAAGGGATAGGGGGCGCTGAGACCCAGTACTTC.

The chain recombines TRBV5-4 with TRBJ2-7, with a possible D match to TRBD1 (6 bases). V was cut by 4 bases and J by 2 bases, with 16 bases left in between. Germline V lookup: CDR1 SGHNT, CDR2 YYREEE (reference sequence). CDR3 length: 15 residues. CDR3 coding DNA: TGTGCCAGCAGCGTACGTTTTGGACAGACCTACGAGCAGTACTTC. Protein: CASSVRFGQTYEQYF.

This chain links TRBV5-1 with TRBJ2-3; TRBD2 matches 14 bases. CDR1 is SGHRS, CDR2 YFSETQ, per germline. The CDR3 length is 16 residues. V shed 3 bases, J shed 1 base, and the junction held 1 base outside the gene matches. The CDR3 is CASSSGLAGGTDTQYF. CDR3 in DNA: TGCGCCAGCAGCTCGGGACTAGCGGGAGGCACAGATACGCAGTATTTT. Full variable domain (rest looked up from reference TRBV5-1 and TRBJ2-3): KAGVTQTPRYLIKTRGQQVTLSCSPISGHRSVSWYQQTPGQGLQFLFEYFSETQRNKGNFPGRFSGRQFSNSRSEMNVSTLELGDSALYLCASSSGLAGGTDTQYFGPGTRLTVL.

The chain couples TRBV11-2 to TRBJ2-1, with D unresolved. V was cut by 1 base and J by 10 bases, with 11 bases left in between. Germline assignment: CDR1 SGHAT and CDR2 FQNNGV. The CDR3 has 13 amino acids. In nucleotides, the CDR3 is TGTGCCAGCAGCTTAGGGCAAATTTACGAGCAGTTCTTC. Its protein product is CASSLGQIYEQFF.

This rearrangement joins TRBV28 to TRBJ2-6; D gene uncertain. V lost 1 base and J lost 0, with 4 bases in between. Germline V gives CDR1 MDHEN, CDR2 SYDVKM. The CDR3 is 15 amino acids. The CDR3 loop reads CASSLFGSGANVLTF. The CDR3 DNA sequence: TGTGCCAGCAGTTTATTTGGCTCTGGGGCCAACGTCCTGACTTTC.

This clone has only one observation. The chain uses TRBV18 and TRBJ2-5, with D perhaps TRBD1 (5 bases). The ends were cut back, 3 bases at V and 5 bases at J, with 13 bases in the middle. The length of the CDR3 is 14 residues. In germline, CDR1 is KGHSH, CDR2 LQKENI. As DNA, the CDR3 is TGTGCCAGCTCACCCCTAACAGGAGTGGAGACCCAGTACTTC. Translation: CASSPLTGVETQYF.

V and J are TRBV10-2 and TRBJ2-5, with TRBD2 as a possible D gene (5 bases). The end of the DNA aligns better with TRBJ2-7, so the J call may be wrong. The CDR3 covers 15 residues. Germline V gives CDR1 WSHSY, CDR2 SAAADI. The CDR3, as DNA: TGCGCCAGCAGTGAGTCGGGCGGGCCTCCCTACGAGCAGTACTTC. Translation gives CASSESGGPPYEQYF.

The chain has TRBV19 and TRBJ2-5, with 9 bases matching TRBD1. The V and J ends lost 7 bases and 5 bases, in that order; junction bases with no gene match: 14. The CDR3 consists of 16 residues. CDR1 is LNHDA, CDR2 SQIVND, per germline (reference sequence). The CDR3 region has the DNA TGTGCCAGTATGGGGACAGGGACTCTGGGGGAGGAGACCCAGTACTTC. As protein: CASMGTGTLGEETQYF.

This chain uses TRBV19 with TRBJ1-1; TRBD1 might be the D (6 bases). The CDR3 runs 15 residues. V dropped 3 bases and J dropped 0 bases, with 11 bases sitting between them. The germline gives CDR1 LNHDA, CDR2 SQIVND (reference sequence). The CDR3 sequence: CASSMGRGLNTEAFF. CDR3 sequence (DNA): TGTGCCAGTAGTATGGGGAGGGGGTTGAACACTGAAGCTTTCTTT.

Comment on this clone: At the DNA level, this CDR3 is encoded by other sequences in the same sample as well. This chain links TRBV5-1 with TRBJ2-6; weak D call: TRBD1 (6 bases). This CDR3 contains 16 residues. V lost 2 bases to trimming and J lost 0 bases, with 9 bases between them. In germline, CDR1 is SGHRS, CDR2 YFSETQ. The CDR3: CASSLTGSSGANVLTF. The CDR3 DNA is TGCGCCAGCAGCTTAACAGGGTCCTCTGGGGCCAACGTCCTGACTTTC.

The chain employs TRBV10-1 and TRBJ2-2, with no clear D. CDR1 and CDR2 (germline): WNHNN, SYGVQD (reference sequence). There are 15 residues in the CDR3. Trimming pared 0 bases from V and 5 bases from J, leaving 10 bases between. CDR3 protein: CASSESGLRTGELFF. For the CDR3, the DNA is TGCGCCAGCAGTGAGTCTGGGTTACGGACCGGGGAGCTGTTTTTT.

In nucleotides, the CDR3 is TGTGCCAGCAGCGTAGCAAGCACAGGGGAGCCTGAAGCTTTCTTT. This gives the protein CASSVASTGEPEAFF. V usage is TRBV9 and J usage is TRBJ1-1; the match to TRBD1 covers 7 bases. Trimming took 0 bases from V and 6 from J; bases not matched to a gene: 8. The CDR3 extends over 15 amino acids. From germline, CDR1 is SGDLS and CDR2 YYNGEE.